This T cell receptor (beta chain) came from a study of cytomegalovirus exposure and HLA in healthy donors. Points on this clone: No antigen is known for it.

The study, taken as a whole, reports: Reports indicate that TCR beta sequences accurately predicted the HLA-A and HLA-B alleles of most subjects. Presence/absence analyses supposed approximately even sequencing depth among donors. Previous analysis showed most TCR beta V segments were productive about 90% or about 30% of the time. In a later analysis, DRB1 alleles had the most associated TCRs; HLA-C alleles the fewest.

PCR used 60 Vbeta primers and 13 Jbeta primers. Only in-frame clones appear in the TCRdb table, and some are missing; sequencing was by immunoSEQ multiplex PCR. This sample yields 100,000 to 150,000 clones, of which roughly 80% are seen a single time; roughly 4% belongs to the top ten. Source material: PBMCs. This TCR was sampled from a man aged 18 to 29 in good health and CMV-seropositive.

CDR3 DNA: TGTGCCAGTAGTGCCTCCGGGACAGTCCCTGAGCAGTTCTTC. Protein: CASSASGTVPEQFF. The chain joins TRBV19 to TRBJ2-1; TRBD1 matches at 7 bases. The junction had 10 bases not matched to a gene; V was cut back by 5 bases and J by 9 bases. Germline loops: CDR1 LNHDA, CDR2 SQIVND (reference sequence). The CDR3 runs to 14 residues. The complete variable domain, with remaining parts taken from reference TRBV19 and TRBJ2-1, reads DGGITQSPKYLFRKEGQNVTLSCEQNLNHDAMYWYRQDPGQGLRLIYYSQIVNDFQKGDIAEGYSVSREKKESFPLTVTSAQKNPTAFYLCASSASGTVPEQFFGPGTRLTVL.